The present T cell receptor beta chain was sequenced within a study of shared clonotypes between healthy human individuals. About the study: CD4 naive and memory got three plates each, CD8 naive two, CD8 memory one. Whole-study results and caveats: Clonotypes which were not shared had lower generation probabilities than clonotypes that all four donors shared. In a few donors, around 4.5% of naive CD4 clonotypes appeared in common.

Assay used: immunoSEQ multiplex PCR; TCRdb lists only in-frame clones, some missing. The sample consists of 300,000 to 350,000 clones, around 79% of them appearing once. Per the germline V gene, CDR1 is MDHEN and CDR2 is SYDVKM. V dropped 7 bases and J dropped 1 base, with 19 bases sitting between them. The CDR3 has 16 amino acids. On this clone itself: Its antigen is undetermined.

The rearrangement uses TRBV28 and TRBJ1-1; possible D gene TRBD1, 6 bases. This TCR derives from a man aged 25-40 years in good health. The sample taken for sequencing was memory CD4+ T cells sorted from blood. Documented subset: CD45RA-negative fraction. CDR3 coding DNA: TGTGCCAGCATCTTTGACAGGCTCGCGGGGAACACTGAAGCTTTCTTT. This translates into CASIFDRLAGNTEAFF.